The 31 T cell receptor beta chains given below trace back to one sample, sequenced in a study of blood T cell repertoires in COVID-19. Here immunoSEQ multiplex PCR was the method, and the copy in TCRdb shows in-frame clones only, minus some. There are 50,000 to 70,000 clones in the sample; around 90% occur only once, and about 9.1% lies in the top ten. The source material was peripheral blood. The receptors derive from an elderly woman with active COVID-19.

The chain employs TRBV20-1 and TRBJ1-5; possible D gene TRBD1, 5 bases. Trimming stripped 3 bases from V and 1 base from J, with 16 bases between. This CDR3 is 16 amino acids long. Germline CDR1 is DFQATT and CDR2 is SNEGSKA (reference sequence). The CDR3 protein is CSASDGGRLSNQPQHF. In DNA form, the CDR3 reads TGCAGTGCTAGTGACGGGGGTCGGCTCAGCAATCAGCCCCAGCATTTT.

The chain couples TRBV5-6 to TRBJ2-7; D perhaps matches TRBD2 (5 bases). Germline V gene data show CDR1 as SGHDT and CDR2 as YYEEEE. The CDR3 extends over 13 amino acids. V dropped 7 bases and J dropped 2 bases, with 13 bases sitting between them. The CDR3 DNA reads as TGTGCCAGCTCTCTTGCGGGCACCTACGAGCAGTACGTC. Protein product: CASSLAGTYEQYV.

The V call is TRBV3-1 (or the pseudogene TRBV3-2), the J call TRBJ1-1; possible D gene TRBD1, 5 bases. In germline, CDR1 is LGHDT, CDR2 YNNKEL (reference sequence). Deletions cut 8 bases from V and 0 bases from J, with 10 bases between. The CDR3 extends over 13 amino acids. This chain's CDR3 is CASAGRMNTEAFF. The CDR3, as DNA: TGTGCCAGCGCGGGACGGATGAACACTGAAGCTTTCTTT.

This clone was observed once. The J gene is TRBJ2-5, the V gene TRBV13; 13 bases fit TRBD2. The CDR3 is 16 residues long. From germline, CDR1 is PRHDT and CDR2 FYEKMQ (reference sequence). J was trimmed by 2 bases and V by 5 bases; bases with no gene match: 5. The CDR3 DNA reads as TGTGCCAGCAGCCTCCGACTAGCGGGGGGACAAGAGACCCAGTACTTC. Encoded protein: CASSLRLAGGQETQYF.

This chain joins TRBV5-1 and TRBJ1-6; maybe TRBD1 (5 bases). Germline V gives CDR1 SGHRS, CDR2 YFSETQ. The CDR3 loop spans 13 amino acids. V was cut by 5 bases and J by 10 bases, with 13 bases left in between. This chain's CDR3 is CASRKTRGSPLHF. DNA of the CDR3: TGCGCCAGCAGGAAAACAAGGGGATCACCCCTCCACTTT.

The CDR3 reads CASSLALTILAGTPNTGELFF. The CDR3 bases are TGTGCCAGCAGCTTAGCGCTTACGATACTAGCGGGGACCCCGAACACCGGGGAGCTGTTTTTT. The rearrangement links TRBV7-6 to TRBJ2-2; TRBD2 agrees at 10 bases. Germline CDR1 reads SGHVS; CDR2 reads FNYEAQ. CDR3 length: 21 amino acids. The trim removed 0 bases at V and 0 bases at J, leaving 13 bases unmatched.

The chain combines TRBV6-2 or TRBV6-3 with TRBJ2-7; D possibly corresponds to TRBD2 (6 bases). CDR1 is MNHEY, CDR2 SVGEGT, per germline. Trimming took off 0 bases at V and 7 bases at J, with 16 bases between the two ends. This CDR3 contains 15 residues. CDR3 protein: CASSYSGGITREQYV. In DNA, the CDR3 is TGTGCCAGCAGTTACTCGGGGGGAATTACGAGAGAGCAGTACGTC.

This sequence joins TRBV11-2 and TRBJ1-1; 12 nucleotides match TRBD1. With 5 bases clipped from V and 6 bases from J, the junction kept 4 bases outside the gene matches. The CDR3 extends over 14 amino acids. Germline V gene lookup returns CDR1 SGHAT and CDR2 FQNNGV. The CDR3 here is CASSPGQGAPEAFF. CDR3 nucleotides: TGTGCCAGCAGCCCGGGACAGGGGGCCCCTGAAGCTTTCTTT.

The chain has TRBV7-2 and TRBJ2-4, with 9 nucleotides matching TRBD2. CDR1 and CDR2 (germline): SGHTA, FQGNSA. With 1 base clipped from V and 6 bases from J, the junction kept 7 bases outside the gene matches. The CDR3 has 16 residues. CDR3 in amino acids: CASSLELAGAGNIQYF. The CDR3 DNA reads TGTGCCAGCAGCTTAGAGTTAGCGGGAGCGGGAAACATTCAGTACTTC.

As DNA, the CDR3 is TGTGCCAGCAGTCATGACATCAGAACTAATGAAAAACTGTTTTTT. Translating it yields CASSHDIRTNEKLFF. J is TRBJ1-4 and V is TRBV2, with no clear D. The CDR3 runs to 15 residues. The ends were cut back, 5 bases at V and 1 base at J, with 11 bases in the middle. Per the germline V gene, CDR1 is SNHLY and CDR2 is FYNNEI.

This chain links TRBV29-1 with TRBJ1-1; 8 bases are shared with TRBD1. The CDR3 runs 15 residues. Germline-derived CDR1 and CDR2 are SQVTM and ANQGSEA. J gave up 4 bases and V 6 bases, and 13 bases lay outside the gene matches. CDR3 sequence (DNA): TGCAGCGTGGTGGACAGGGAGAGAATCGGCACTGAAGCTTTCTTT. Protein sequence: CSVVDRERIGTEAFF.

V and J are TRBV5-1 and TRBJ1-5; 7 bases fit TRBD1. Per the germline V gene, CDR1 is SGHRS and CDR2 is YFSETQ. The CDR3 length is 15 residues. J gave up 1 base and V 1 base, and 2 bases lay outside the gene matches. This CDR3 reads CASSLSGGSNQPQHF. In DNA, the CDR3 is TGCGCCAGCAGCTTGTCAGGGGGAAGCAATCAGCCCCAGCATTTT. Drawing the rest from reference TRBV5-1 and TRBJ1-5, the complete variable domain is KAGVTQTPRYLIKTRGQQVTLSCSPISGHRSVSWYQQTPGQGLQFLFEYFSETQRNKGNFPGRFSGRQFSNSRSEMNVSTLELGDSALYLCASSLSGGSNQPQHFGDGTRLSIL.

This clone has just one count. The V gene is TRBV29-1, the J gene TRBJ1-2, with 8 nucleotides matching TRBD1. J was trimmed by 4 bases and V by 7 bases; bases with no gene match: 2. Germline V lookup: CDR1 SQVTM, CDR2 ANQGSEA. CDR3 size: 11 residues. The CDR3 DNA sequence: TGCAGCGGACAGGGGCCCTATGGCTACACCTTC. Residues: CSGQGPYGYTF. Complete variable domain (other parts from reference TRBV29-1 and TRBJ1-2): SAVISQKPSRDICQRGTSLTIQCQVDSQVTMMFWYRQQPGQSLTLIATANQGSEATYESGFVIDKFPISRPNLTFSTLTVSNMSPEDSSIYLCSGQGPYGYTFGSGTRLTVV.

The J gene is TRBJ2-1, the V gene TRBV12-5; 13 positions agree with TRBD2. The CDR3 contains 17 residues. V was pared by 6 bases and J by 0 bases, with 5 bases of the junction left unmatched. Germline V lookup: CDR1 LGHNT, CDR2 FRNRAP. This CDR3 reads CASGRTSGGGSYNEQFF. CDR3 DNA: TGTGCTAGTGGCCGAACTAGCGGGGGGGGCTCCTACAATGAGCAGTTCTTC.

V usage is TRBV19 and J usage is TRBJ1-2, with D tentatively TRBD1 (6 bases). Germline CDR1 and CDR2: LNHDA and SQIVND (reference sequence). The CDR3 consists of 15 residues. Trimming cost V 4 bases and J 2 bases, with 14 bases left between them. The CDR3 DNA reads TGTGCCAGTAGTACCCCCAGGGGTTCGAACTATGGCTACACCTTC. It translates to CASSTPRGSNYGYTF.

This clone occurred once. The rearrangement joins TRBV25-1 to TRBJ2-2, with 7 bases matching TRBD1. The ends lost 6 bases at V and 1 base at J; junction bases unmatched: 2. Per the germline V gene, CDR1 is MGHDK and CDR2 is SYGVNS. There are 14 residues in the CDR3. The CDR3 DNA sequence: TGTGCCAGCAGGAGACAGGGGAACACCGGGGAGCTGTTTTTT. As protein: CASRRQGNTGELFF.

The chain is built from TRBV28 and TRBJ1-2; tentative D call: TRBD1 (6 bases). This CDR3 is built from 14 residues. Germline CDR1 and CDR2: MDHEN and SYDVKM. Trimming removed 2 bases from V and 8 bases from J, with 15 bases in between. The CDR3 protein is CASSLGWGGIGYTF. CDR3 DNA sequence: TGTGCCAGCAGTTTAGGCTGGGGGGGCATAGGCTACACCTTC.

This clone was detected once. The chain recombines TRBV19 with TRBJ1-3; the D is unclear. Per the germline V gene, CDR1 is LNHDA and CDR2 is SQIVND (reference sequence). V was shortened by 5 bases and J by 0 bases, with 11 bases between the two germline ends. CDR3 length: 15 residues. In DNA, the CDR3 is TGTGCCAGTAGTCTGCCGGTGAGCTCTGGAAACACCATATATTTT. This sequence encodes CASSLPVSSGNTIYF.

The CDR3 DNA reads as TGTGCCAGCAGCTTAGCCTCTAGCGGGGGGGAGCAGTTCTTC. As protein: CASSLASSGGEQFF. The V and J genes are TRBV7-2 and TRBJ2-1; the match to TRBD2 covers 11 bases. CDR1 and CDR2 from the germline V gene are SGHTA and FQGNSA. V lost 0 bases and J lost 10; bases outside the gene matches: 2. This CDR3 contains 14 residues.

The CDR3 DNA reads as TGTGCCATCAGTGAGTCTCTCAGATCTGGGGCCAACGTCCTGACTTTC. Residues: CAISESLRSGANVLTF. This chain uses TRBV10-3 with TRBJ2-6; D is undetermined. V was pared by 0 bases and J by 1 base, with 7 bases between. CDR1 and CDR2 from the germline V gene are ENHRY and SYGVKD. The CDR3 runs to 16 residues.

This clone is a singleton in its sample. The V call is TRBV5-4, the J call TRBJ1-6; D call uncertain. Germline assignment: CDR1 SGHNT and CDR2 YYREEE (reference sequence). CDR3 length equals 14 residues. V was pared by 0 bases and J by 8 bases, with 9 bases between. Written as DNA, the CDR3 is TGTGCCAGCAGCTTGGCCAACAGCCATTCACCCCTCCACTTT. Translating it yields CASSLANSHSPLHF.

This chain joins TRBV19 and TRBJ1-5, with TRBD1 identical over 7 bases. This CDR3 has 14 amino acids. Germline trimming cut 4 bases from V and 5 bases from J; bases unmatched to any gene: 5. Germline CDR1 reads LNHDA; CDR2 reads SQIVND (reference sequence). The DNA of the CDR3 is TGTGCCAGTAGTAGCACAGGGGAGCATCAGCCCCAGCATTTT. This codes for CASSSTGEHQPQHF.

V usage is TRBV28 and J usage is TRBJ2-1; a possible D gene is TRBD1 (6 bases). The CDR3 sequence is 11 residues long. V was trimmed by 6 bases and J by 9 bases, leaving 9 bases between them. In germline, CDR1 is MDHEN, CDR2 SYDVKM. The CDR3 sequence: CASRIGGEQFF. The CDR3 DNA sequence: TGTGCCAGCAGGATAGGGGGTGAGCAGTTCTTC.

V gene TRBV6-1 combines with J gene TRBJ1-5, with D unresolved. CDR1 and CDR2 (germline): MNHNS, SASEGT. Trimming shortened V by 1 base and J by 6 bases, and 13 bases separated the two germline ends. The CDR3 totals 15 residues. In DNA, the CDR3 is TGTGCCAGCAGTGAAGGAGCGGTAAGTGGTCAGCCCCAGCATTTT. Translation: CASSEGAVSGQPQHF.

This clone was seen just once. This chain links TRBV28 with TRBJ2-7, with 9 bases aligning to TRBD2. The germline CDR1 and CDR2 sequences are MDHEN and SYDVKM. After removal of 2 bases from V and 5 bases from J, the junction contained 7 bases not matched to a gene. The CDR3 consists of 15 residues. The CDR3 sequence is CASSLVEASGDEQYF. Here the CDR3 DNA reads TGTGCCAGCAGTTTAGTTGAGGCTAGCGGGGACGAGCAGTACTTC.

The rearrangement joins TRBV3-1 (or the pseudogene TRBV3-2) to TRBJ2-2; D not resolved. With 0 bases removed from V and 6 bases from J, the gap between germline ends came to 5 bases. Germline V gene sequence: CDR1 LGHDT, CDR2 YNNKEL (reference sequence). CDR3 length: 13 residues. As DNA, the CDR3 is TGTGCCAGCAGCCAAGATCCGGCCGGGGAGCTGTTTTTT. This translates into CASSQDPAGELFF.

This chain connects TRBV29-1 to TRBJ2-5; 8 positions match TRBD2. This CDR3 is 14 amino acids long. Trimming cost V 3 bases and J 5 bases; bases outside gene matches: 8. CDR1 is SQVTM and CDR2 is ANQGSEA in the germline V gene. CDR3 DNA sequence: TGCAGCGTTGACCTGACTAGCGTCGGGGAGACCCAGTACTTC. Its protein is CSVDLTSVGETQYF.

V usage is TRBV5-1 and J usage is TRBJ2-2; the D gene is possibly TRBD2 (6 bases). CDR1 and CDR2 from the germline V gene are SGHRS and YFSETQ. V lost 0 bases and J 3 bases, leaving 12 bases between the germline ends. The CDR3 has 16 residues. DNA for the CDR3: TGCGCCAGCAGCTTGGTACCGGGAGTGGACACCGGGGAGCTGTTTTTT. This gives the protein CASSLVPGVDTGELFF.

The chain is built from TRBV7-9 and TRBJ2-2; maybe TRBD1 (7 bases). The V gene's germline CDR1 is SEHNR and CDR2 FQNEAQ (reference sequence). V lost 9 bases and J 7 bases, leaving 18 bases between the germline ends. This CDR3 comprises 14 residues. The CDR3 DNA is TGTGCCAGTTCGGAGGGGGCGTCAGACGGGGAGCTGTTTTTT. Its protein is CASSEGASDGELFF.

The gene calls are TRBV27 and TRBJ2-1; D ambiguous. The length of the CDR3 is 15 residues. Germline V gene data show CDR1 as MNHEY and CDR2 as SMNVEV (reference sequence). Trimming pared 1 base from V and 7 bases from J, leaving 14 bases between. The CDR3 reads CASSLYLHPGNEQFF. CDR3 bases: TGTGCCAGCAGTTTATACCTTCACCCCGGGAATGAGCAGTTCTTC.

This chain joins TRBV9 and TRBJ2-3; TRBD2 aligns across 13 bases. CDR1 and CDR2 (germline): SGDLS, YYNGEE. The junction had 2 bases not matched to a gene; V was cut back by 3 bases and J by 4 bases. The CDR3 length is 15 residues. Written as DNA, the CDR3 is TGTGCCAGCAGCGATACTAGCGGGGGGGCAGATACGCAGTATTTT. Protein sequence: CASSDTSGGADTQYF. Full variable domain (missing parts from reference TRBV9 and TRBJ2-3): DSGVTQTPKHLITATGQRVTLRCSPRSGDLSVYWYQQSLDQGLQFLIQYYNGEERAKGNILERFSAQQFPDLHSELNLSSLELGDSALYFCASSDTSGGADTQYFGPGTRLTVL.